This T cell receptor (beta chain) was captured in a study of shared clonotypes between healthy human individuals. TCRdb's table, derived via immunoSEQ multiplex PCR, lists solely in-frame clones and lacks some. The table shows roughly 520,000 clones, with about 96% occurring only once. The length of the CDR3 is 16 residues. V lost 1 base, J lost 5 bases, and 9 bases stayed unmatched. Looked up from germline, CDR1 is KGHSH and CDR2 is LQKENI. The receptor's source is a young woman in good health. The sample consisted of naive CD4+ T cells sorted from blood. Described subset: CD45RA+ positively selected. This chain links TRBV18 with TRBJ2-7; 9 nucleotides align to TRBD2. CDR3 residues: CASSPLGGRAMNEQYF. The CDR3, as DNA: TGTGCCAGCTCACCACTGGGCGGGAGGGCTATGAACGAGCAGTACTTC. Full variable domain (rest looked up from reference TRBV18 and TRBJ2-7): NAGVMQNPRHLVRRRGQEARLRCSPMKGHSHVYWYRQLPEEGLKFMVYLQKENIIDESGMPKERFSAEFPKEGPSILRIQQVVRGDSAAYFCASSPLGGRAMNEQYFGPGTRLTVT.